The count of the clone carrying this TCR beta chain is one. Its antigen remains unidentified. One junction end disagrees with the germline gene, perhaps due to a read error. The CDR3 covers 14 residues. The sample comes from a study of T-cell memory formation after mild COVID-19. Study context: TCR clusters largely stayed donor specific.

The study's findings and limits: Whereas later expanders leaned CD4+, clones contracting day 15 to 85 showed a balanced CD4/CD8 makeup. CD4+ clones that contracted lay mainly in CM and EM; CD8+ ones lay in EMRA.

TCR alpha and TCR beta cDNA libraries carrying sample barcodes and UMIs were produced by 5'RACE using constant-segment primers. TCRdb reprocessed the 5' RACE reads with MiXCR, giving one entry per CDR3 protein. The sample includes around 370,000 distinct CDR3 sequences, over 20% of them seen just once. The sequenced sample consisted of PBMCs or a T cell subset sorted from them (not recorded which). The TCR sequence derives from an adult woman who had mild COVID-19 (a few samples of this study predate the infection). Cell type and time point are not known. The V gene is TRBV12-3 or TRBV12-4, the J gene TRBJ2-3; D remains unclear. CDR3 region: CANSLSAGTDTQYF. The CDR3 coding sequence is TGTGCCAACAGTTTGAGCGCCGGGACAGATACGCAGTATTTT.